This T cell receptor beta chain is from a study of blood T cell repertoires in COVID-19. Overall study context: COVID-19 samples collected from the United States, Italy and Spain covered acute and convalescent phases. PBMCs, B-cell-depleted T cells, or T cells provided the cDNA or gDNA that made up the material.

Per the study methods: Amplified reference gene primers provided the basis for estimating nucleated cell counts. Generated by immunoSEQ multiplex PCR, the TCRdb table keeps only in-frame clones and is missing some. That table is the source of V, J and clone size, and D and trimming were worked out from the DNA. The sample comprises around 250,000 clones, 65% to 90% of which are singletons, and 5.1% rests with the top ten. The source material was peripheral blood. This TCR came from a man in his forties or fifties with active or convalescent COVID-19.

The CDR3 nucleotides read TGTGCCAGCAGCGTAGGTCCAGCGATGAACACTGAAGCTTTCTTT. Its translation: CASSVGPAMNTEAFF. The J gene is TRBJ1-1, the V gene TRBV9; D remains unclear. This CDR3 spans 15 amino acids. Between the trimmed V and J ends, which lost 0 bases and 0 bases, there was a span of 9 bases. Germline CDR1 and CDR2: SGDLS and YYNGEE.